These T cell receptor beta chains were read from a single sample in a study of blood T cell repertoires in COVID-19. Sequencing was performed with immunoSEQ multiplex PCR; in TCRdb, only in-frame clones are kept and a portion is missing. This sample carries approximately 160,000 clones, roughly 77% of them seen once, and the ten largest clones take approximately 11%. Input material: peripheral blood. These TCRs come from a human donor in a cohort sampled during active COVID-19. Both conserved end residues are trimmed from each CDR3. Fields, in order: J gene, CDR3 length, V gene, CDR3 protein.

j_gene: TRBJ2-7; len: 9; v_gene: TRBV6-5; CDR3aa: AGGIYYEQY
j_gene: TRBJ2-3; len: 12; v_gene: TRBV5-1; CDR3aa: ASSPGQVSDTQY
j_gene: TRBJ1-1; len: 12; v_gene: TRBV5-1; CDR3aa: ASSFEDGGTEAF
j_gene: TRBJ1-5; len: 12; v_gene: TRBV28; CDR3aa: ASRETGSNQPQH
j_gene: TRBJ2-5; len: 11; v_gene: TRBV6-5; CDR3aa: ASSRDTAGAQY
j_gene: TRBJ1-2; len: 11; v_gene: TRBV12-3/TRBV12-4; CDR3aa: ASSGTGGYGYT
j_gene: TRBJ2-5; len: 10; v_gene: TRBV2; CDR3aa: ASSGQQETQY
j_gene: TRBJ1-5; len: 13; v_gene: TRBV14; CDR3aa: ASSQGTGLNQPQH
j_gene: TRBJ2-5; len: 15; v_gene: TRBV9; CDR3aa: ASSVAGAGARRETQY
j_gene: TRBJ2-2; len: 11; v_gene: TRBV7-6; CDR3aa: ASSPTGAGELF
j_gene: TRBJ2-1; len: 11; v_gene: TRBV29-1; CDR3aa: SVKWTSGSEQF
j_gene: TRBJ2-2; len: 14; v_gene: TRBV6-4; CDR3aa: ASRDSSGGLNGELF
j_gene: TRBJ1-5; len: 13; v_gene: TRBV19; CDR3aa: ASRSRDSVAQPQH
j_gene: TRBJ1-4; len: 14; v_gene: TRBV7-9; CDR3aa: ASSLALAGGNEKLF
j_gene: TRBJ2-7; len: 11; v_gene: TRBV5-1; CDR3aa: ASSLTVSYEQY
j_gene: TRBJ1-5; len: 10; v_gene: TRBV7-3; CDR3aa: ARPWTDQPQH
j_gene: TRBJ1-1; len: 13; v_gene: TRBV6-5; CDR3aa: ASSYGTRVNDEAF
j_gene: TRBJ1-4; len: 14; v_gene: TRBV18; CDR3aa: ASSLQQGASNEKLF
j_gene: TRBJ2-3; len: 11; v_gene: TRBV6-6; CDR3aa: ASSPDPGGTQY
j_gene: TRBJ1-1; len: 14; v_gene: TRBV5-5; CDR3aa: ASSRDREALNTEAF
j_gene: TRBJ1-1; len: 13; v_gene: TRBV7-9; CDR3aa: ASSARGTGGTEAF
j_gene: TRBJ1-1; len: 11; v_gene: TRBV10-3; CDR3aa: AKNRGWDTEAF
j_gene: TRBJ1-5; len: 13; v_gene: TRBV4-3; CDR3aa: ASSQDLYRGQPQH
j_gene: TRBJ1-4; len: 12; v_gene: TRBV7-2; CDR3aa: ASTLRATNEKLF
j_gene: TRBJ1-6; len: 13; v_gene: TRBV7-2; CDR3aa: ASSGVAAGYSPLH
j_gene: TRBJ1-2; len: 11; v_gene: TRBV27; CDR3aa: ASGSLGGDGYT
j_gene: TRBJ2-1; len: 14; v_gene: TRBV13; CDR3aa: ASSLRRGSSSDEQF
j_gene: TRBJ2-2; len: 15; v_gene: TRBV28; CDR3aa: ASSLPRRTGGTGELF
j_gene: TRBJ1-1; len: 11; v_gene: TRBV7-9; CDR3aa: ASSLGGGTEAF